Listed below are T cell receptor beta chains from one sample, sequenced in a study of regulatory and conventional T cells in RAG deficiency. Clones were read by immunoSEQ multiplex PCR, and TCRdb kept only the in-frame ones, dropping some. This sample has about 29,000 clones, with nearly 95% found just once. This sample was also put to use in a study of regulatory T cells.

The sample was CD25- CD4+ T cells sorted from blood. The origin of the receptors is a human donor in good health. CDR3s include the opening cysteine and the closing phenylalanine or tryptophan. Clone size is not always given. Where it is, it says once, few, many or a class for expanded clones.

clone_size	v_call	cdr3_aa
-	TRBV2	CASVIFLGPQANSPLHF
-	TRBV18	CASSPGAYDSGSRGYTF
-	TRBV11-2	CASSLGRTGPYEQYF
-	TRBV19	CASSIAGTGSSSPLHF
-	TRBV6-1	CASTLLAGPNEQFF
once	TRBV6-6	CAGYGTGEANYGYTF
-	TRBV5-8	CASRGTGLGEQFF
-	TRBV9	CASSVVGASYNEQFF
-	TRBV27	CASSPRDSSYNEQFF
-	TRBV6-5	CASGKKTGMGGYTF
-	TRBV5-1	CASTTGTANNEQFF
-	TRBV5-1	CASSSPRTSGGTDTQYF
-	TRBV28	CASSLTGGGGVEQYF
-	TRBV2	CASSTGTTNYGYTF
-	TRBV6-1	CASSERGVNEKLFF
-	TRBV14	CASSQVDRAGGESSYNEQFF
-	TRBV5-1	CASSLGPLQGTNIQYF
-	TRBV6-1	CASSVGQGVYEQYF
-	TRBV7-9	CASTIVGTPNTEAFF
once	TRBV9	CASSVGGRGNTEAFF
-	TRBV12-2	CASRLEEGQVPVYEQYF
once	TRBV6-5	CASISNRFMNTEAFF
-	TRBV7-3	CASRVDSAVNEQFF
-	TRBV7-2	CASSVRGQTLTYEQYF
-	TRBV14	CASSPGQGVGETQYF
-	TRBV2	CASKGADRANSPLHF
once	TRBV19	CASSTAAGGTNEKLFF
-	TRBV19	CASSIDRSGGRSGANVLTF
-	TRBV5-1	CASSLGQGHEQYF
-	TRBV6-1	CASSGRGDGGDTQYF
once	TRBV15	CATSRPGHRTDTQYF
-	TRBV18	CASSPSHRVGTGELFF
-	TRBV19	CASSIGTGRGYNEQFF
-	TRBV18	CASSPIGTGGGEKLFF
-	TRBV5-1	CASSLAEGETQYF
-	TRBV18	CASSPSTGWYEQYF
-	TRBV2	CASSGRSVDTQYF
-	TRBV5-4	CASSSRQDDTEAFF
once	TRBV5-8	CASSSGQGPISYEQYF
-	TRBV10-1	CATPGTGTEAFF
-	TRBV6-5	CASTRTTNTEAFF
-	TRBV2	CASSVTTTNYGYTF
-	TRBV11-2	CASSQPFGGITEAFF
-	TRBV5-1	CASSATGGGGYTF
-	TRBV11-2	CASSLDRTSYGYTF
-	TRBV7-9	CASSVRLAGGSSYEQYF
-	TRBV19	CASSPPGGVTGELFF
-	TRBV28	CASSFSRQGLGYTF
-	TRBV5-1	CASSLARGGNTEAFF
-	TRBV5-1	CASSLGRGQPQHF
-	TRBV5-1	CASSPGTAHTRNYEQYF